This T cell receptor (beta chain) was retrieved from a study of early T cells in non-severe SARS-CoV-2 infection. TCRdb analysed the 5' RACE reads with MiXCR anew, one entry per CDR3 protein. The sample has under 100,000 distinct CDR3 sequences; approximately 10% are singletons. The germline gives CDR1 LNHDA, CDR2 SQIVND (reference sequence). V was clipped by 10 bases and J by 3 bases, with 21 bases between them. CDR3 length equals 15 residues. There are many counts of this clonotype. V is TRBV19 and J is TRBJ1-2; D gene uncertain. This clonotype was obtained from an adult who was a healthcare worker with PCR-confirmed SARS-CoV-2 infection or an uninfected control (not recorded which). Material: whole blood. Here the CDR3 DNA reads TGTGCCACCTTTCACTACAGCAACGGGGACTATGGCTACACCTTC. It codes for CATFHYSNGDYGYTF. The variable domain in full, with the rest retrieved from reference TRBV19 and TRBJ1-2, is DGGITQSPKYLFRKEGQNVTLSCEQNLNHDAMYWYRQDPGQGLRLIYYSQIVNDFQKGDIAEGYSVSREKKESFPLTVTSAQKNPTAFYLCATFHYSNGDYGYTFGSGTRLTVV.